The following is a T cell receptor (beta chain) sequence with its context. Its specific antigen is unknown. Base qualities are not provided; no much larger clone lies one nucleotide away. The trial excluded patients who had a history of autoimmune disease or were on systemic immunosuppression. Peripheral blood for TCR sequencing was drawn from every dose cohort at baseline, at cycle 4 day 1 and at cycle 7 day 1. Samples were obtained from an open-label, multicenter, first-in-human phase I dose-escalation trial of ivuxolimab. Adults with locally advanced or metastatic melanoma, renal cell carcinoma, hepatocellular carcinoma or head and neck squamous cell carcinoma were enrolled in the trial. Before TCR sequencing, CD4+ T cells and CD8+ T cells were sorted from peripheral blood as separate populations. The record originates from a study of OX40 agonist ivuxolimab in advanced cancers. With respect to the entire study: Ivuxolimab, which targeted the costimulatory receptor OX40 (CD134), was an agonistic, fully human IgG2 monoclonal antibody. Intravenous ivuxolimab was administered to patients every 2 weeks at six dose levels: 0.01, 0.1, 0.3, 1.5, 3 and 10 mg/kg. Of the approximately 54 patients in dose escalation, approximately 20 had hepatocellular carcinoma, about 15 had melanoma, 9 had renal cell carcinoma and 9 had head and neck cancer. In the dose-escalation cohort, 82.7% of patients were male, and the mean age was 60 years with a range of roughly 20 to 79. Prior anti-PD-1, anti-PD-L1 or anti-CTLA-4 therapy was permitted, and 30% to 45% of dose-escalation patients had received checkpoint inhibitors. Partial responses occurred in three dose-escalation patients: two with cutaneous melanoma and one with hepatocellular carcinoma. Peripheral TCRbeta sequencing was intended to test whether TCR sequence diversity was altered and clonal T-cell expansion was caused by ivuxolimab. The paper reports the monotherapy dose-escalation portion (N of about 54 patients) of the phase I ivuxolimab trial.

The V and J ends are trimmed by 1 base and 4 bases, leaving 16 bases between them. CDR1 and CDR2 (MGHRA, YSYEKL) derive from the germline V gene. There are 16 amino acids in the CDR3, from cysteine to phenylalanine inclusive. Only the CDR3 region is kept as DNA, spanning 48 bases read in frame from base 1. For sequencing of the TCRbeta CDR3 region, genomic DNA was extracted from the sorted cells. The immunoSEQ Assay was used for sequencing of TCRbeta CDR3 regions. Here the immuneACCESS table is served through TCRdb, limited to in-frame sequences with V and J called. Missing clones are a known gap in these copies; in checked studies unresolved V genes cover under half, and the rest lacks a known reason. This sample has 96,000 or so clones in its table, and about 84% of those were observed once. The ten biggest clones cover around 5.8% of the sample. General findings and caveats noted by the study authors: At doses of 0.1 to 3.0 mg/kg, clonal expansion of both CD4+ and CD8+ blood T cells was observed from baseline to week 6. Low levels of normalized T-cell clonal expansion were also seen in some patients who did not respond. In the 0.1-3.0 mg/kg groups, partial responders had among the lowest normalized peripheral clonal expansion, particularly in CD8+ T cells. After ivuxolimab, expanded clones were on average more numerous among CD8+ T cells than among CD4+ T cells. The antigen specificity of the peripheral T cells that underwent clonal expansion was not determined.

This sequence was found in an adult with an advanced solid tumor such as melanoma, head and neck, liver or kidney cancer. The sample here was CD4+ or CD8+ T cells sorted from blood, taken in a trial of the OX40 agonist ivuxolimab. The rearrangement combines TRBV4-1 with TRBJ1-2, with an unclear D gene assignment. CDR3 reads: CASSQGEIRNGYGYTF. Read as DNA, the sequence is TGCGCCAGCAGCCAAGGGGAGATAAGAAACGGCTATGGCTACACCTTC.